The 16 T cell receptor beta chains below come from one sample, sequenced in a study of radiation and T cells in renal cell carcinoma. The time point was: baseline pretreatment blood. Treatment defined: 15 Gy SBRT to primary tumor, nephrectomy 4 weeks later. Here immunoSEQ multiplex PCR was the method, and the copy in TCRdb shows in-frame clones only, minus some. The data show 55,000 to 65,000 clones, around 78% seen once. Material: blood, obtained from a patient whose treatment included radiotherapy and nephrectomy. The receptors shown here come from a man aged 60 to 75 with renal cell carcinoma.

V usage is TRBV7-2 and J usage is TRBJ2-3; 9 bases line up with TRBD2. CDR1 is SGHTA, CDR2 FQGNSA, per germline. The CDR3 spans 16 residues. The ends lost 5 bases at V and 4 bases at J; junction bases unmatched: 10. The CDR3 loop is CASSLQSGGLPDTQYF. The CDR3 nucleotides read TGTGCCAGCAGCCTCCAGAGCGGGGGGTTGCCAGATACGCAGTATTTT. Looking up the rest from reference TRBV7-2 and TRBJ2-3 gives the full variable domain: GAGVSQSPSNKVTEKGKDVELRCDPISGHTALYWYRQSLGQGLEFLIYFQGNSAPDKSGLPSDRFSAERTGGSVSTLTIQRTQQEDSAVYLCASSLQSGGLPDTQYFGPGTRLTVL.

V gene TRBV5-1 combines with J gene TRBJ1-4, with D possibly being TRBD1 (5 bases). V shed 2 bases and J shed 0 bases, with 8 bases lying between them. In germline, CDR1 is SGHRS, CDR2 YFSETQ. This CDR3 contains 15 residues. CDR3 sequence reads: CASSLQAPTNEKLFF. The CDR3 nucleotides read TGCGCCAGCAGCTTACAGGCTCCAACTAATGAAAAACTGTTTTTT.

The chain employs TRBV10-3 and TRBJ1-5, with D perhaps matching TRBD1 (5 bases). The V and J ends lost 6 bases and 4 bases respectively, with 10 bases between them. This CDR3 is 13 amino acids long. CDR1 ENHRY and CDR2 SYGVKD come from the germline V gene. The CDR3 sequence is CAIRTGGNQPQHF. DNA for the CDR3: TGTGCCATCAGAACGGGGGGAAATCAGCCCCAGCATTTT.

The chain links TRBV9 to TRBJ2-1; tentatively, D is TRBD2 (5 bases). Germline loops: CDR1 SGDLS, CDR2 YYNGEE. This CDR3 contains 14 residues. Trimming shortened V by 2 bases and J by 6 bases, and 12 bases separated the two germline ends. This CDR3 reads CASSVGGDFNEQFF. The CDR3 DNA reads TGTGCCAGCAGCGTCGGAGGAGACTTCAATGAGCAGTTCTTC.

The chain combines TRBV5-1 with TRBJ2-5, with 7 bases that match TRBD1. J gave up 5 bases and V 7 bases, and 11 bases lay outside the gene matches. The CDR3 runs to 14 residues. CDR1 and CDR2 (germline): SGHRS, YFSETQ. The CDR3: CASETGIQGETQYF. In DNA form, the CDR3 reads TGCGCCAGCGAGACAGGGATACAAGGGGAGACCCAGTACTTC.

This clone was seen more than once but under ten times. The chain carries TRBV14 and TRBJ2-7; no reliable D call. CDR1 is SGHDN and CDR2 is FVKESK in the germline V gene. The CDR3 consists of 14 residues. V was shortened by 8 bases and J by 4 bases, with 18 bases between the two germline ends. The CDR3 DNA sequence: TGTGCCAGCTGCAAGGATCGAGCGCCTTACGAGCAGTACTTC. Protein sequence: CASCKDRAPYEQYF. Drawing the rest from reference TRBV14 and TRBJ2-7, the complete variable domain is EAGVTQFPSHSVIEKGQTVTLRCDPISGHDNLYWYRRVMGKEIKFLLHFVKESKQDESGMPNNRFLAERTGGTYSTLKVQPAELEDSGVYFCASCKDRAPYEQYFGPGTRLTVT.

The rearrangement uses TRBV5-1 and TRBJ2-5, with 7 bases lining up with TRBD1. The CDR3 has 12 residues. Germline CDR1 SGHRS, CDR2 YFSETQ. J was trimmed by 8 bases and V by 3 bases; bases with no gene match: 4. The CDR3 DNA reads TGCGCCAGCAGCTCGGGACAGACCACCCAGTACTTC. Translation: CASSSGQTTQYF.

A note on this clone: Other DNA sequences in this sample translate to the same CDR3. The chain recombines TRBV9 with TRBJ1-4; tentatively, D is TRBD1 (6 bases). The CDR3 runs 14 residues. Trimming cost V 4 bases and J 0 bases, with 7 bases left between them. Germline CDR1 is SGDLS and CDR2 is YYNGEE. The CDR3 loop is CASSRTATNEKLFF. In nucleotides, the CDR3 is TGTGCCAGCAGCAGGACAGCAACTAATGAAAAACTGTTTTTT.

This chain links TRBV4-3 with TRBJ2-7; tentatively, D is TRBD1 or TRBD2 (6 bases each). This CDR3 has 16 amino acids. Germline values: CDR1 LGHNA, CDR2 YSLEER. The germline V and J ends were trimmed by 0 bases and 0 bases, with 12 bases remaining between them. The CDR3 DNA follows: TGCGCCAGCAGCCAAGAGGGAGGAGGGGGCTCCTACGAGCAGTACTTC. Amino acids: CASSQEGGGGSYEQYF.

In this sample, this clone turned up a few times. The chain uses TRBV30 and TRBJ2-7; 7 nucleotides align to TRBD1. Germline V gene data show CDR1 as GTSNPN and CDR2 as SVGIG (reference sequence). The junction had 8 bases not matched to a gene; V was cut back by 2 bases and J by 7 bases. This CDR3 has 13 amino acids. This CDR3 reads CAWSISAQGEQYF. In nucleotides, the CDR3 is TGTGCCTGGAGTATATCGGCACAGGGGGAGCAGTACTTC.

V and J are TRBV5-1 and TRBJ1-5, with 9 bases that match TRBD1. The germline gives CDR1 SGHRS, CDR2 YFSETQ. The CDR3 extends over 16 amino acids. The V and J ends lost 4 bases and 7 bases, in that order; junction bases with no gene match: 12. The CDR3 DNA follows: TGCGCCAGCAGCCCTGATCCGGGACAGGGTGGACAGCCCCAGCATTTT. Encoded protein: CASSPDPGQGGQPQHF.

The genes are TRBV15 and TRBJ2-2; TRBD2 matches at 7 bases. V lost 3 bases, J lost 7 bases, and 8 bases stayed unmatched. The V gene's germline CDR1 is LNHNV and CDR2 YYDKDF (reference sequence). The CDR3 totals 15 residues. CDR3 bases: TGTGCCACCAGCAGGGCAGCGGCGGGGGTCGGGGAGCTGTTTTTT. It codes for CATSRAAAGVGELFF.

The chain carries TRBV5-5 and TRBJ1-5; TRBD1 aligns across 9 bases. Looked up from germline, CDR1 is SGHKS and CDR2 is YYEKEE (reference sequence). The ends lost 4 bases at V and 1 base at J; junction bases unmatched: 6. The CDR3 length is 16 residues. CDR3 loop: CASSRTGVVSNQPQHF. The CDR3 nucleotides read TGTGCCAGCAGCCGGACAGGGGTAGTAAGCAATCAGCCCCAGCATTTT.

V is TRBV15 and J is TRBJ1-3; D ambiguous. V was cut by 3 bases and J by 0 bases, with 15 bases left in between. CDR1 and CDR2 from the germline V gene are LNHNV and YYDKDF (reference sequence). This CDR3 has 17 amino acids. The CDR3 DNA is TGTGCCACCAGCAGGAAGGTCAAGGGCAGCTCTGGAAACACCATATATTTT. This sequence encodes CATSRKVKGSSGNTIYF.

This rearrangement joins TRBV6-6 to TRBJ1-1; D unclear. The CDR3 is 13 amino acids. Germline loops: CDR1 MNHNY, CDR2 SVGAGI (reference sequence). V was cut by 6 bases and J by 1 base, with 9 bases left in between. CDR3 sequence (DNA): TGTGCCAGCAGACCCACCGGGAACACTGAAGCTTTCTTT. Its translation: CASRPTGNTEAFF.

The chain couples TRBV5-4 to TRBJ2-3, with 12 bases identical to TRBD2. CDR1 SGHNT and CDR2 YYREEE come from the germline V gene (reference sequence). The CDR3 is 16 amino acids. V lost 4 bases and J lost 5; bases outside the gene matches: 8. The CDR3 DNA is TGTGCCAGCAGCGTGGCGACTAGCGGGAGTAGAGATACGCAGTATTTT. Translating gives CASSVATSGSRDTQYF.